This T cell receptor beta chain was identified during a study of OX40 agonist ivuxolimab in advanced cancers. Germline V lookup: CDR1 SNHLY, CDR2 FYNNEI. This CDR3 is built from 14 residues. Trimming left V 11 bases short and J 2 bases short, with 17 bases between. Here immunoSEQ multiplex PCR was the method, and the copy in TCRdb shows in-frame clones only, minus some. The sample lists some 39,000 clones, around 87% occurring once. V gene TRBV2 combines with J gene TRBJ2-3; the D gene is possibly TRBD1 (6 bases). The sequencing used CD4+ or CD8+ T cells sorted from blood, collected in a trial of the OX40 agonist ivuxolimab. This TCR came from an adult with an advanced solid tumor such as melanoma, head and neck, liver or kidney cancer. The CDR3 is CAVDRFPPTDTQYF. Written as DNA, the CDR3 is TGTGCCGTCGACAGGTTCCCCCCCACAGATACGCAGTATTTT.